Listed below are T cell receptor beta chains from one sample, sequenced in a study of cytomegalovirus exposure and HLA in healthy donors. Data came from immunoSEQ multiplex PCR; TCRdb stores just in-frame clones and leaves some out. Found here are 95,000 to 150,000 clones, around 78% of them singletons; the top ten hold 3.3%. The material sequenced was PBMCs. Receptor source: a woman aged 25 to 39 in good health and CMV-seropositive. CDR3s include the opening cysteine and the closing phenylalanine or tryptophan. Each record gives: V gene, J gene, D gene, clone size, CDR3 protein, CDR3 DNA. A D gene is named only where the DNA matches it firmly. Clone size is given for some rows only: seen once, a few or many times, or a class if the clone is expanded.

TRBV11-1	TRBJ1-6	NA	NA	CASSRTGQNSPLHF	TGTGCCAGCAGCCGCACCGGACAGAACTCACCCCTCCACTTT
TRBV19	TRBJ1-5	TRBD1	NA	CASSQGQGGQPQHF	TGTGCCAGTAGTCAGGGACAGGGAGGACAGCCCCAGCATTTT
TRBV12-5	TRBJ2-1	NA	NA	CASGPDNYNEQFF	TGTGCTAGTGGTCCGGACAACTACAATGAGCAGTTCTTC
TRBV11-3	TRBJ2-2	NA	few	CASSLDRAGTGELFF	TGTGCCAGCAGCTTAGACAGGGCAGGCACCGGGGAGCTGTTTTTT
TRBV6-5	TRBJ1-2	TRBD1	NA	CASSYQGQGSRGGYTF	TGTGCCAGCAGTTACCAGGGACAGGGCTCTAGGGGTGGCTACACCTTC
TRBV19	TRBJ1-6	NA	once	CASSISAYSPLHF	TGTGCCAGTAGTATATCCGCCTACTCACCCCTCCACTTT
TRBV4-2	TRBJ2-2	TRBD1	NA	CASSPSWNRGNTGELFF	TGTGCCAGCAGCCCGTCTTGGAACAGGGGAAACACCGGGGAGCTGTTTTTT
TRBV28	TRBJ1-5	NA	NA	CASSLGGGNQPQHF	TGTGCCAGCAGTTTAGGAGGGGGCAATCAGCCCCAGCATTTT
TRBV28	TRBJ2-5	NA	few	CASSLLGRGIEETQYF	TGTGCCAGCAGTTTACTCGGCAGGGGAATCGAAGAGACCCAGTACTTC
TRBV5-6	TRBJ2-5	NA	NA	CASSLTSREQYF	TGTGCCAGCAGCTTAACGTCTCGGGAGCAGTACTTC
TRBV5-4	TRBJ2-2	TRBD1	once	CASSLVVGQGFTGELFF	TGTGCCAGCAGCTTGGTTGTGGGACAGGGCTTCACCGGGGAGCTGTTTTTT
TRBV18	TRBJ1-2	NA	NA	CASSPLPGDYGYTF	TGTGCCAGCTCACCTTTACCGGGAGACTATGGCTACACCTTC
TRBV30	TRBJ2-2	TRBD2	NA	CAWSVRGLAGGAGELFF	TGTGCCTGGAGTGTAAGGGGCCTAGCGGGGGGAGCTGGGGAGCTGTTTTTT
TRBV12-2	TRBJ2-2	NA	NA	CASRFGQGPNANTGELFF	TGTGCAAGTCGCTTTGGACAGGGGCCAAACGCGAACACCGGGGAGCTGTTTTTT
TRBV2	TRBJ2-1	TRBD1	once	CATGQVAYNEQFF	TGTGCCACCGGACAGGTTGCCTACAATGAGCAGTTCTTC
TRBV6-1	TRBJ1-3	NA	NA	CASSEGGRESLVLGNTIYF	TGTGCCAGCAGTGAAGGAGGAAGGGAGAGCTTAGTACTTGGAAACACCATATATTTT
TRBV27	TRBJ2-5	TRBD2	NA	CASSLAGTSGAETQYF	TGTGCCAGCAGTTTAGCCGGGACTAGCGGGGCGGAGACCCAGTACTTC
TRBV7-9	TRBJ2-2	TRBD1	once	CAAPGQGSQNTGELFF	TGTGCCGCACCGGGACAGGGTTCCCAGAACACCGGGGAGCTGTTTTTT
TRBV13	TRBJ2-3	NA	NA	CASSLKPTTGQYF	TGTGCCAGCAGCTTAAAACCGACTACCGGGCAGTATTTT
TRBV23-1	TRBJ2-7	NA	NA	CASSQYYGTYEQYF	TGCGCCAGCAGTCAATACTACGGGACCTACGAGCAGTACTTC
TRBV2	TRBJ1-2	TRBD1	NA	CASSEQQGAGYTF	TGTGCCAGCAGTGAACAACAGGGGGCGGGCTACACCTTC
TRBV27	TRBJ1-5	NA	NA	CASSQGFSNQPQHF	TGTGCCAGCAGCCAGGGGTTTAGCAATCAGCCCCAGCATTTT
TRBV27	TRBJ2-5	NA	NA	CASSPQAPKGKTQYF	TGTGCCAGCAGTCCCCAAGCACCTAAGGGGAAGACCCAGTACTTC
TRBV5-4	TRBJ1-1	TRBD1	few	CASSWGQGDTEAFF	TGTGCCAGCAGTTGGGGACAGGGGGACACTGAAGCTTTCTTT
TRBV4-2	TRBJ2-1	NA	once	CASSQEVAWRINEQFF	TGTGCCAGCAGCCAAGAAGTAGCATGGCGCATCAATGAGCAGTTCTTC
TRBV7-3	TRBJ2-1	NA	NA	CASSLTLNNEQFF	TGTGCCAGCAGCTTAACACTCAACAATGAGCAGTTCTTC
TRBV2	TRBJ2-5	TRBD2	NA	CASSSGTSGGGETQYF	TGTGCCAGCAGTAGTGGGACTAGCGGGGGGGGAGAGACCCAGTACTTC
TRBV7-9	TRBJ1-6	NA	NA	CASSLSGKNPPLHF	TGTGCCAGCAGCTTATCGGGGAAAAATCCACCCCTCCACTTT
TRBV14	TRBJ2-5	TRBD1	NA	CASSIGQGQETQYF	TGTGCCAGCAGCATCGGACAGGGCCAAGAGACCCAGTACTTC
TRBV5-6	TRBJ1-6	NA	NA	CASSLRGAYNSPLHF	TGTGCCAGCAGCTTGCGCGGGGCCTATAATTCACCCCTCCACTTT
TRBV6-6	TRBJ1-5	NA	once	CASSYWDLRNQPQHF	TGTGCCAGCAGTTACTGGGACTTGAGGAATCAGCCCCAGCATTTT
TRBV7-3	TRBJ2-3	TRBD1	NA	CASSPNPGQGDTQYF	TGTGCCAGCAGCCCCAACCCGGGACAGGGGGATACGCAGTATTTT
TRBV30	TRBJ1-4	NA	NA	CAWRATGTKNEKLFF	TGTGCCTGGAGGGCTACCGGGACTAAGAATGAAAAACTGTTTTTT
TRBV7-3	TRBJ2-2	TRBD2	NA	CASSFHGGASGELFF	TGTGCCAGCAGCTTCCACGGGGGGGCGTCCGGGGAGCTGTTTTTT
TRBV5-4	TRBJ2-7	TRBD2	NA	CASSPRGLAGGSSYEQYF	TGTGCCAGCAGCCCAAGAGGACTAGCGGGGGGAAGCTCCTACGAGCAGTACTTC
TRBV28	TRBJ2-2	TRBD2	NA	CASSPPMGGGDTGELFF	TGTGCCAGCAGCCCCCCCATGGGCGGGGGTGACACCGGGGAGCTGTTTTTT
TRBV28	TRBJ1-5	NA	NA	CASNPPAGPQHF	TGTGCCAGCAATCCTCCAGCAGGGCCCCAGCATTTT
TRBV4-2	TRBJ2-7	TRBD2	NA	CASSQEATGGFYEQYF	TGTGCCAGCAGCCAAGAAGCGACGGGGGGGTTCTACGAGCAGTACTTC
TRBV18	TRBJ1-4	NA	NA	CASSPRGEKLFF	TGTGCCAGCTCACCAAGAGGTGAAAAACTGTTTTTT
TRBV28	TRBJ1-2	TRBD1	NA	CASSSSGGRLYGYTF	TGTGCCAGCAGTTCCTCAGGGGGACGCCTCTATGGCTACACCTTC
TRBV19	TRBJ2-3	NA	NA	CASSRLGSTDTQYF	TGTGCCAGTAGTCGGCTAGGCAGCACAGATACGCAGTATTTT
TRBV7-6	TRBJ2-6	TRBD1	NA	CASSPGTDYSGANVLTF	TGTGCCAGCAGCCCCGGGACAGATTACTCTGGGGCCAACGTCCTGACTTTC
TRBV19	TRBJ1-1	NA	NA	CASSPRETWMGAFF	TGTGCCAGTAGCCCCCGGGAGACCTGGATGGGAGCTTTCTTT
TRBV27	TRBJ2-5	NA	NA	CASSRLVSRGEETQYF	TGTGCCAGCAGTCGCCTGGTCTCGCGGGGAGAAGAGACCCAGTACTTC
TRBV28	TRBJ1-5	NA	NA	CASAGGPDQPQHF	TGTGCCAGCGCGGGAGGGCCGGATCAGCCCCAGCATTTT
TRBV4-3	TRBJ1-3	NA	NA	CASSQGVVRGNTIYF	TGCGCCAGCAGCCAAGGAGTTGTTCGTGGAAACACCATATATTTT
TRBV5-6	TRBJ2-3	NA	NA	CASSLRGGDTQYF	TGTGCCAGCAGCTTGAGGGGGGGGGATACGCAGTATTTT
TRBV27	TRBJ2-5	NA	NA	CASSLEGGETQYF	TGTGCCAGCAGTTTGGAGGGAGGAGAGACCCAGTACTTC
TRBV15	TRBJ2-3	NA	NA	CATSRMGAKDTQYF	TGTGCCACCAGCAGAATGGGGGCGAAAGATACGCAGTATTTT
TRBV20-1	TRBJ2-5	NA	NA	CSLAQGETQYF	TGCAGTTTAGCTCAGGGGGAGACCCAGTACTTC
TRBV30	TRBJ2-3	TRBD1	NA	CAWRGSRTGSTDTQYF	TGTGCCTGGCGTGGATCGAGGACAGGTAGCACAGATACGCAGTATTTT
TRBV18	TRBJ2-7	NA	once	CASSPKQSYEQYF	TGTGCCAGCTCACCAAAACAATCCTACGAGCAGTACTTC
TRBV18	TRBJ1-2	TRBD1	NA	CASSPPRGQGGIVGGYTF	TGTGCCAGCTCACCACCCCGGGGACAGGGGGGAATTGTCGGTGGCTACACCTTC
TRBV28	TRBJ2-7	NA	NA	CASSTRVRVTPYEQYF	TGTGCCAGCAGTACCCGGGTGCGGGTTACCCCCTACGAGCAGTACTTC
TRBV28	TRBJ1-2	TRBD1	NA	CASTTPGTDLNYGYTF	TGTGCCAGCACTACACCCGGGACAGACCTTAACTATGGCTACACCTTC
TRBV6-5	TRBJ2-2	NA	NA	CASGQGTTNTGELFF	TGTGCCAGCGGTCAGGGGACAACGAACACCGGGGAGCTGTTTTTT
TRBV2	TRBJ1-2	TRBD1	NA	CASSRTGGVYGYTF	TGTGCCAGCAGCAGAACAGGGGGCGTCTATGGCTACACCTTC
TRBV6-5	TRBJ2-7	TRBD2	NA	CASLITWGGEQYF	TGTGCCAGCCTAATAACTTGGGGGGGGGAGCAGTACTTC
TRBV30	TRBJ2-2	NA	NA	CAWSVPRATGELFF	TGTGCCTGGAGTGTACCCAGGGCCACCGGGGAGCTGTTTTTT
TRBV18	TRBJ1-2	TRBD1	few	CASSPRDRNGYTF	TGTGCCAGCTCACCGCGGGACAGAAATGGCTACACCTTC